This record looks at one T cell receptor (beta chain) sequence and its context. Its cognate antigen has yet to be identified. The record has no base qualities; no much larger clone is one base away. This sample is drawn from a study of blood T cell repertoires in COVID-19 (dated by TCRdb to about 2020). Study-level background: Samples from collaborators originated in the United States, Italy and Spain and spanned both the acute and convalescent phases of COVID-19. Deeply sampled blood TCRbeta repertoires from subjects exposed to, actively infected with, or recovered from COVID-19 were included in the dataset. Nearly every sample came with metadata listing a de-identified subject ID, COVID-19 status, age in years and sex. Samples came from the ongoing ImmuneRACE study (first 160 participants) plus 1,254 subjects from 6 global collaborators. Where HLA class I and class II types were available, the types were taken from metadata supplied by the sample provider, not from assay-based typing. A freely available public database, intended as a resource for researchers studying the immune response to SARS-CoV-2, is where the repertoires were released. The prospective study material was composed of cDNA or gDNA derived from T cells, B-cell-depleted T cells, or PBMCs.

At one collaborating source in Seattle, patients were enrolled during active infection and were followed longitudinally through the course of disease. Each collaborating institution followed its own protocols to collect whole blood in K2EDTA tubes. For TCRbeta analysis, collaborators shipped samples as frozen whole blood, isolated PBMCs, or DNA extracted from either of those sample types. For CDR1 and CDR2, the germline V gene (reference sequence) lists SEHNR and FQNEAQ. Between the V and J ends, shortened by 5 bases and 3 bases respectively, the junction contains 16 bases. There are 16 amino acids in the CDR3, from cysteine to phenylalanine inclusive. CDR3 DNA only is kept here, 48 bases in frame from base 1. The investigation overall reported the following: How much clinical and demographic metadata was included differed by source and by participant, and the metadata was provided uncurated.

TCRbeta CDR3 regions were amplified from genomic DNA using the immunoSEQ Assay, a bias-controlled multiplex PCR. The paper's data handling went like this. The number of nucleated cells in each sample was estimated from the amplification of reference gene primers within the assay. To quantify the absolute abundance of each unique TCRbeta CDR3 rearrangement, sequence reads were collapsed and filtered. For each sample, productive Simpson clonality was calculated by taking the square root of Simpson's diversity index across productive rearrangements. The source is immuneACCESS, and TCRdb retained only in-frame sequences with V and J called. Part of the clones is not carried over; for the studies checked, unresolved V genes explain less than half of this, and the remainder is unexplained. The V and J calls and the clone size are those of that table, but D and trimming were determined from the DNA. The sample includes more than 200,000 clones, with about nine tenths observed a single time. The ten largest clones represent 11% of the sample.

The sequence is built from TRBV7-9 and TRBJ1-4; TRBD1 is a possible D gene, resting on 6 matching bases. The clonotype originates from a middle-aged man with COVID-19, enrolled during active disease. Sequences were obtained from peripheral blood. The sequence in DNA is TGTGCCAGCAGCCCCGGGGGGGGCGGGGCTAATGAAAAACTGTTTTTT. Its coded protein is CASSPGGGGANEKLFF.